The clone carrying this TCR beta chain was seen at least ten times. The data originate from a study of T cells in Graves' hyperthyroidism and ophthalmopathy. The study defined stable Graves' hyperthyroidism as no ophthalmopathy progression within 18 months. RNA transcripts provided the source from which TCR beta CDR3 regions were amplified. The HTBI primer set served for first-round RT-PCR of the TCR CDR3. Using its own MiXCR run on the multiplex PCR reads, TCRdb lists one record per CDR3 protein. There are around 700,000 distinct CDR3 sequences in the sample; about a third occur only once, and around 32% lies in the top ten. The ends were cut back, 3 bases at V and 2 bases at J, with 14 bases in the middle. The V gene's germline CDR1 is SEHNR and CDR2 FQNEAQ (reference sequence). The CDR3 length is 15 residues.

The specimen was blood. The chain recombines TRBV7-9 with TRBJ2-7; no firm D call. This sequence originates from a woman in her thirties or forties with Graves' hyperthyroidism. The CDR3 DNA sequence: TGTGCCAGCAGCTTTGTAGGGAAGAACCCCTACGAGCAGTACTTC. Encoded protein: CASSFVGKNPYEQYF.